This T cell receptor (beta chain) was sequenced in a study of blood T cells in healthy people across ages. Study-wide background: About one barcoded TCR beta cDNA was captured per two T cells. Overall study findings and caveats: Since the PBMCs were unsorted, naive and antigen-experienced cells could not be conclusively compared.

In its sample, this clonotype was seen many times. What it binds is not known. J was trimmed by 4 bases and V by 2 bases; bases with no gene match: 5. From germline, CDR1 is MNHEY and CDR2 SVGAGI. This CDR3 is built from 15 residues. Next came a second PCR, run for about 7 to 12 cycles, which used a sample-barcoded 5' primer along with a J-beta primer mix. Every cDNA was tagged by a template-switch adaptor with 12 random nucleotides. TCRdb re-derived calls from the 5' RACE reads in MiXCR, one entry per CDR3 protein. The sample shows some 1.7 million distinct CDR3 sequences, roughly 27% of them seen only once.

The chain has TRBV6-5 and TRBJ2-5; 9 positions match TRBD2. Input material: blood. This TCR came from a woman aged 30 to 39 in good health. CDR3 residues: CASSYAGGPGETQYF. DNA of the CDR3: TGTGCCAGCAGTTACGCGGGGGGGCCAGGAGAGACCCAGTACTTC.